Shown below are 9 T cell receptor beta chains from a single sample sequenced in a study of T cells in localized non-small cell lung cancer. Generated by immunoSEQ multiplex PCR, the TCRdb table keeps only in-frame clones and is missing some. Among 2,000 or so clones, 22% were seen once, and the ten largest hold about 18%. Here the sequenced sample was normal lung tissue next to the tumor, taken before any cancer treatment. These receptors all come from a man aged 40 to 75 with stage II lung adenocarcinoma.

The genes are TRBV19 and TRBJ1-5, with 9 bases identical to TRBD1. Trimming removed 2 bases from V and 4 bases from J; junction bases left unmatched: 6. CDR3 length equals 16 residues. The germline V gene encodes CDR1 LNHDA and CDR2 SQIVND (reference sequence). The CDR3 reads CASSITGQGRNQPQHF. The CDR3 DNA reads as TGTGCCAGTAGTATAACGGGACAGGGTCGGAATCAGCCCCAGCATTTT.

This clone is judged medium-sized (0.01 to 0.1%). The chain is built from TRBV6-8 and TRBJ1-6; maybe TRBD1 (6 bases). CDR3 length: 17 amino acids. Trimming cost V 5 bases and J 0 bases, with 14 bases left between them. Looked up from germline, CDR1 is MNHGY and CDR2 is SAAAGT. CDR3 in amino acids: CASSLPGASSYNSPLHF. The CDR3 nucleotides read TGTGCCAGCAGTCTCCCAGGGGCGAGCTCCTATAATTCACCCCTCCACTTT.

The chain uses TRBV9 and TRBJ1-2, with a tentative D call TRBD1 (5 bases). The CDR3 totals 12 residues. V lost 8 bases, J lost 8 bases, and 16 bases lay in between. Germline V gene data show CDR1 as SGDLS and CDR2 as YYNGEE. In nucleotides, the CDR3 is TGTGCCAGTTCCGGGACTGCCGTGGGCTACACCTTC. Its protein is CASSGTAVGYTF.

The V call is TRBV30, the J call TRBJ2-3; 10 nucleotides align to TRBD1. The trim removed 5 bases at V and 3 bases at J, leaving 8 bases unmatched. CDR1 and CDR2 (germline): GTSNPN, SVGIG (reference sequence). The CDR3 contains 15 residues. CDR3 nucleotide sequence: TGTGCCTGGCAAGGACAGGGGGTAAGGACAGATACGCAGTATTTT. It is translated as CAWQGQGVRTDTQYF.

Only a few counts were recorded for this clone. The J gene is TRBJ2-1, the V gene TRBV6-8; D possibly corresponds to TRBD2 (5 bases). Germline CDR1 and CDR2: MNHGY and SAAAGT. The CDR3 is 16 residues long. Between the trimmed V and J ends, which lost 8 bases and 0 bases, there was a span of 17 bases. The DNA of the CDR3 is TGTGCCAGCCAGAGGGCCGCCTTTGGCTCCTACAATGAGCAGTTCTTC. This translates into CASQRAAFGSYNEQFF.

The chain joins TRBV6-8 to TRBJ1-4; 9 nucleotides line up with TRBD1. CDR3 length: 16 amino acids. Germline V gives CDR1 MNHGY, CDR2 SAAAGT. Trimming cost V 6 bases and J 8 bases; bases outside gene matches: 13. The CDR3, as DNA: TGTGCCAGCAGAAGACAGGGGGAAGATGAGTCAGAAAAACTGTTTTTT. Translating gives CASRRQGEDESEKLFF.

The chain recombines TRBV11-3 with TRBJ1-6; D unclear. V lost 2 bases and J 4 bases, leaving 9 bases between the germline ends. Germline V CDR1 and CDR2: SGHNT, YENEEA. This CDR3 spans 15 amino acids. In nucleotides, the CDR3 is TGTGCCAGCAGCTTATCTCAGGATTATAATTCACCCCTCCACTTT. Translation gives CASSLSQDYNSPLHF.

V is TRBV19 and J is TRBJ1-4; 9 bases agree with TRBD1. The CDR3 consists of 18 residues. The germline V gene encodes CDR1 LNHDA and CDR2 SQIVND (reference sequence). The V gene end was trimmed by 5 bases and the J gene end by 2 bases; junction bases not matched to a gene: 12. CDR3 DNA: TGTGCCAGTAGTCCGCTGGACAGGGGAAGAACGACTAATGAAAAACTGTTTTTT. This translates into CASSPLDRGRTTNEKLFF.

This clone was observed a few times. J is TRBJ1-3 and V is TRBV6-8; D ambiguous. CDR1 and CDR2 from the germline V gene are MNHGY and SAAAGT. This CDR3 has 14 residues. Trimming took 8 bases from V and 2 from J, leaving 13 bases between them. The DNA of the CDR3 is TGTGCCAGCCTAAGCGCGGGAACTGGAAACACCATATATTTT. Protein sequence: CASLSAGTGNTIYF.